Listed below are T cell receptor beta chains from one sample, sequenced in a study of T-cell memory formation after mild COVID-19. TCRdb ran MiXCR on the 5' RACE reads and lists one entry per CDR3 protein. The repertoire includes about 610,000 distinct CDR3 sequences, 15% to 20% of them detected once, and 8.1% sits in the top ten. Material: PBMCs or a T cell subset sorted from them (not recorded which). Receptors originate from an adult woman who had mild COVID-19 (a few samples of this study predate the infection). Cell type and time point are not known. The CDR3 runs from the conserved cysteine through the conserved F or W. The D gene is left open where the match is weak. Clone size, where shown, is once, few, many, or a class for clones that have expanded.

d_gene: TRBD1
abundance: few
j_gene: TRBJ1-1
v_gene: TRBV7-9
CDR3aa: CASSPGTGGANTEAFF
CDR3nt: TGTGCCAGCAGCCCGGGGACAGGGGGCGCGAACACTGAAGCTTTCTTT

d_gene: TRBD2
abundance: few
j_gene: TRBJ2-5
v_gene: TRBV4-2
CDR3aa: CASSQVGGAAKTQYF
CDR3nt: TGTGCCAGCAGCCAAGTCGGGGGGGCCGCAAAGACCCAGTACTTC

d_gene: TRBD1
abundance: .
j_gene: TRBJ1-2
v_gene: TRBV15
CDR3aa: CATSKDQGGYGYTF
CDR3nt: TGTGCCACCAGCAAGGACCAGGGGGGCTATGGCTACACCTTC

d_gene: .
abundance: .
j_gene: TRBJ1-6
v_gene: TRBV12-3/TRBV12-4
CDR3aa: CASSLDRRHGLNSPLHF
CDR3nt: TGTGCCAGCAGTTTAGATCGACGGCATGGGTTGAATTCACCCCTCCACTTT

d_gene: .
abundance: few
j_gene: TRBJ2-3
v_gene: TRBV6-5
CDR3aa: CASSRHGGTDTQYF
CDR3nt: TGTGCCAGCAGTCGACATGGGGGCACAGATACGCAGTATTTT

d_gene: .
abundance: few
j_gene: TRBJ2-1
v_gene: TRBV3-1
CDR3aa: CASSRRGLTYNEQFF
CDR3nt: TGTGCCAGCAGCCGGCGGGGCTTAACCTACAATGAGCAGTTCTTC

d_gene: TRBD2
abundance: .
j_gene: TRBJ2-1
v_gene: TRBV29-1
CDR3aa: CSVELLVTSGTYNEQFF
CDR3nt: TGCAGCGTTGAATTATTAGTCACTAGCGGGACCTACAATGAGCAGTTCTTC

d_gene: .
abundance: few
j_gene: TRBJ1-1
v_gene: TRBV20-1
CDR3aa: CSARDRSTEAFF
CDR3nt: TGCAGTGCTAGAGATAGGAGCACTGAAGCTTTCTTT

d_gene: TRBD1
abundance: .
j_gene: TRBJ2-7
v_gene: TRBV13
CDR3aa: CASSHTLGQPYEQYF
CDR3nt: TGTGCCAGCAGCCACACCCTGGGACAGCCCTACGAGCAGTACTTC

d_gene: TRBD1
abundance: .
j_gene: TRBJ2-2
v_gene: TRBV24-1
CDR3aa: CATSDSRTGNTGELFF
CDR3nt: TGTGCCACCAGTGATTCACGGACAGGGAACACCGGGGAGCTGTTTTTT

d_gene: .
abundance: few
j_gene: TRBJ2-7
v_gene: TRBV5-1
CDR3aa: CASSSGGGEYEQYF
CDR3nt: TGCGCCAGCAGCTCCGGAGGGGGGGAGTACGAGCAGTACTTC

d_gene: TRBD2
abundance: few
j_gene: TRBJ2-5
v_gene: TRBV5-1
CDR3aa: CASSPRLAGNQETQYF
CDR3nt: TGCGCCAGCAGCCCGAGACTAGCGGGGAACCAAGAGACCCAGTACTTC

d_gene: TRBD1
abundance: .
j_gene: TRBJ2-7
v_gene: TRBV25-1
CDR3aa: CASSKTTGEDEQYF
CDR3nt: TGTGCCAGCAGTAAAACGACAGGGGAAGACGAGCAGTACTTC

d_gene: TRBD1
abundance: many
j_gene: TRBJ2-3
v_gene: TRBV12-3/TRBV12-4
CDR3aa: CASSDRDSREDTQYF
CDR3nt: TGTGCCAGCAGTGACCGGGACAGCCGAGAAGATACGCAGTATTTT

d_gene: .
abundance: .
j_gene: TRBJ1-2
v_gene: TRBV29-1
CDR3aa: CSVERGLYRKSGYGYTF
CDR3nt: TGCAGCGTTGAAAGGGGATTATATAGAAAGTCAGGCTATGGCTACACCTTC

d_gene: .
abundance: few
j_gene: TRBJ2-2
v_gene: TRBV7-9
CDR3aa: CASTRPGNTGELFF
CDR3nt: TGTGCCAGCACCCGCCCGGGCAACACCGGGGAGCTGTTTTTT

d_gene: .
abundance: .
j_gene: TRBJ1-4
v_gene: TRBV20-1
CDR3aa: CSASPGQGEKLFF
CDR3nt: TGCAGTGCTAGCCCGGGGCAGGGCGAAAAACTGTTTTTT

d_gene: TRBD1
abundance: .
j_gene: TRBJ2-1
v_gene: TRBV5-1
CDR3aa: CASSAQGQLNEQFF
CDR3nt: TGCGCCAGCAGCGCCCAGGGACAGCTCAATGAGCAGTTCTTC

d_gene: .
abundance: .
j_gene: TRBJ1-2
v_gene: TRBV30
CDR3aa: CAWSVRGAEGYTF
CDR3nt: TGTGCCTGGAGTGTACGTGGGGCCGAGGGCTACACCTTC

d_gene: TRBD1
abundance: .
j_gene: TRBJ2-7
v_gene: TRBV3-1
CDR3aa: CASGMATGPSSYEQYF
CDR3nt: TGTGCCAGCGGTATGGCGACAGGGCCAAGCTCCTACGAGCAGTACTTC

d_gene: .
abundance: .
j_gene: TRBJ2-3
v_gene: TRBV11-1
CDR3aa: CASSLLDKQYF
CDR3nt: TGTGCCAGCAGCTTATTGGACAAGCAGTATTTT

d_gene: .
abundance: few
j_gene: TRBJ1-2
v_gene: TRBV15
CDR3aa: CATSLSRDTYGYTF
CDR3nt: TGTGCCACCAGCCTAAGCCGGGACACCTATGGCTACACCTTC

d_gene: TRBD2
abundance: .
j_gene: TRBJ2-2
v_gene: TRBV12-3/TRBV12-4
CDR3aa: CASRTSTSGIRTGELFF
CDR3nt: TGTGCCAGCAGGACCTCTACTAGCGGGATACGCACCGGGGAGCTGTTTTTT

d_gene: TRBD1
abundance: few
j_gene: TRBJ1-1
v_gene: TRBV6-6
CDR3aa: CASTQTGSAEAFF
CDR3nt: TGTGCCAGCACCCAGACAGGGTCCGCTGAAGCTTTCTTT

d_gene: .
abundance: few
j_gene: TRBJ1-5
v_gene: TRBV20-1
CDR3aa: CSAGTGPQMDQPQHF
CDR3nt: TGCAGTGCTGGAACCGGGCCGCAAATGGATCAGCCCCAGCATTTT